Below, 28 T cell receptor beta chains from the same sample are listed, as sequenced in a study of CD8+CD57+ T cells in acquired aplastic anemia. The study profiled TCR beta VDJ and CDR3 using genomic DNA as template. TCRdb itself ran the reads through MiXCR, one entry per CDR3 protein. There are 200,000 or so distinct CDR3 sequences in the sample; under 55% occur only once, and 15% to 20% lies in the top ten. An expansion of CD8+CD57+ cells by flow cytometry had been shown in patients chosen for sequencing. The sequenced sample consisted of sorted CD4+, CD8+, or CD8+CD57+ T cells (not recorded which) from PBMCs. The receptors were sampled from a human donor with aplastic anemia.

This clonotype showed up just once. The V gene is TRBV4-3, the J gene TRBJ1-1, with TRBD1 identical over 10 bases. The J segment lost 6 bases and the V segment lost 2 bases, leaving 3 bases of the junction unmatched. In germline, CDR1 is LGHNA, CDR2 YSLEER. The CDR3 consists of 14 residues. CDR3 coding DNA: TGCGCCAGCAGCCAACCGGGGACAGGGGCTGAAGCTTTCTTT. Its translation is CASSQPGTGAEAFF.

This clonotype was seen at least ten times. The rearrangement links TRBV4-1 to TRBJ2-7; 10 bases match TRBD1. V lost 4 bases, J lost 3 bases, and 15 bases stayed unmatched. The CDR3 runs to 18 residues. Looked up from germline, CDR1 is MGHRA and CDR2 is YSYEKL. This chain's CDR3 is CASSLRPFGTGVYYEQYF. The CDR3 region has the DNA TGCGCCAGCAGCCTGAGACCCTTCGGGACAGGGGTTTACTACGAGCAGTACTTC.

V is TRBV20-1 and J is TRBJ2-7; possible D gene TRBD2, 6 bases. V gave up 8 bases and J gave up 4 bases, with 15 bases separating them. Germline CDR1 DFQATT, CDR2 SNEGSKA (reference sequence). The length of the CDR3 is 12 residues. CDR3 nucleotide sequence: TGCAGTTACGGGGGTAATGTATACGAGCAGTACTTC. Residues: CSYGGNVYEQYF.

The V and J genes are TRBV12-3 or TRBV12-4 and TRBJ1-2; 7 bases fit TRBD1. This CDR3 is 13 amino acids long. V dropped 5 bases and J dropped 10; count of bases not matched to a gene: 10. This CDR3 is CASSSQGVWVYTF. In DNA form, the CDR3 reads TGTGCCAGCAGTAGTCAGGGGGTCTGGGTCTACACCTTC.

The chain carries TRBV6-1 and TRBJ2-6, with 9 bases identical to TRBD2. In germline, CDR1 is MNHNS, CDR2 SASEGT. The V gene end was trimmed by 5 bases and the J gene end by 2 bases; junction bases not matched to a gene: 10. CDR3 length equals 18 residues. CDR3 sequence (DNA): TGTGCCAGCAGTTCCCCGACTAGCGGCCTTCCTGGGGCCAACGTCCTGACTTTC. Its protein is CASSSPTSGLPGANVLTF.

The genes are TRBV5-1 and TRBJ2-5; TRBD1 matches at 11 bases. The junction had 7 bases not matched to a gene; V was cut back by 4 bases and J by 2 bases. The length of the CDR3 is 16 residues. Germline V gene lookup returns CDR1 SGHRS and CDR2 YFSETQ. CDR3 amino acids: CASSRWTGGEQETQYF. CDR3 nucleotide sequence: TGCGCCAGCAGCAGGTGGACAGGGGGCGAACAAGAGACCCAGTACTTC.

This clonotype was counted ten times or more. The rearrangement links TRBV5-6 to TRBJ1-6; tentatively, D is TRBD1 (6 bases). V was cut by 1 base and J by 5 bases, with 13 bases left in between. The CDR3 loop spans 16 amino acids. Looked up from germline, CDR1 is SGHDT and CDR2 is YYEEEE. CDR3 amino acids: CASSLLGQSDNSPLHF. DNA of the CDR3: TGTGCCAGCAGCTTGCTTGGACAGAGTGATAATTCACCCCTCCACTTT. The full variable domain, rest sourced from reference TRBV5-6 and TRBJ1-6, is DAGVTQSPTHLIKTRGQQVTLRCSPKSGHDTVSWYQQALGQGPQFIFQYYEEEERQRGNFPDRFSGHQFPNYSSELNVNALLLGDSALYLCASSLLGQSDNSPLHFGNGTRLTVT.

The V and J genes are TRBV10-1 and TRBJ2-7; the D gene is possibly TRBD1 (6 bases). This CDR3 region has 13 residues. V lost 3 bases and J lost 5, with 11 bases in between. Germline V gives CDR1 WNHNN, CDR2 SYGVQD (reference sequence). CDR3 nucleotides: TGCGCCAGCAGTGAAACAGGGCCGGACGAGCAGTACTTC. Protein product: CASSETGPDEQYF.

The table lists this clonotype with many counts. This sequence joins TRBV20-1 and TRBJ2-7, with 11 bases matching TRBD1. This CDR3 has 14 residues. The V and J ends lost 3 bases and 6 bases, in that order; junction bases with no gene match: 7. Germline values: CDR1 DFQATT, CDR2 SNEGSKA (reference sequence). The CDR3 sequence is CSASAGQGGVEQYF. CDR3 nucleotides: TGCAGTGCTAGTGCGGGACAGGGGGGCGTCGAGCAGTACTTC.

The V gene is TRBV6-1, the J gene TRBJ1-1, with D perhaps matching TRBD1 (5 bases). The germline gives CDR1 MNHNS, CDR2 SASEGT. This CDR3 is built from 13 residues. Trimming pared 6 bases from V and 5 bases from J, leaving 13 bases between. CDR3 region: CASRADTRTEAFF. The CDR3 DNA follows: TGTGCCAGCAGAGCGGACACACGAACTGAAGCTTTCTTT.

The chain joins TRBV2 to TRBJ2-1, with D possibly being TRBD2 (5 bases). The CDR3 is 16 residues long. CDR1 is SNHLY, CDR2 FYNNEI, per germline. The V gene lost 5 bases and the J gene lost 4 bases, with 18 bases spanning the gap. The CDR3 spells CASSRVSGGLYNEQFF. CDR3 sequence (DNA): TGTGCCAGCAGTCGGGTTTCAGGAGGCCTTTACAATGAGCAGTTCTTC.

This clonotype was counted a few times. This chain joins TRBV10-3 and TRBJ2-1; unclear D gene. The CDR3 is 15 residues long. V lost 3 bases and J 2 bases, leaving 11 bases between the germline ends. Germline loops: CDR1 ENHRY, CDR2 SYGVKD. The CDR3 sequence is CAISDGEQAYNEQFF. The CDR3 DNA sequence: TGTGCCATCAGTGATGGCGAGCAGGCCTACAATGAGCAGTTCTTC.

This clonotype has at least ten counts. The chain is built from TRBV20-1 and TRBJ1-5, with D hard to call. There are 15 residues in the CDR3. Trimming left V 2 bases short and J 0 bases short, with 11 bases between. The germline CDR1 and CDR2 sequences are DFQATT and SNEGSKA (reference sequence). The CDR3 reads CSARSLETSNQPQHF. The CDR3 DNA reads TGCAGTGCTAGATCCTTGGAGACTAGCAATCAGCCCCAGCATTTT.

A remark on this clonotype: Germline is not matched at one junction end, which may reflect a read error. The chain has TRBV10-3 and TRBJ1-2, with D perhaps matching TRBD1 (5 bases). Per the germline V gene, CDR1 is ENHRY and CDR2 is SYGVKD. This CDR3 is 13 amino acids long. The CDR3 sequence is CAIGSVGGYGHTF. CDR3 nucleotides: TGTGCCATCGGTTCAGTTGGGGGGTATGGCCACACCTTC.

This clonotype was counted at least ten times. This chain connects TRBV5-1 to TRBJ1-2, with 11 positions matching TRBD1. From germline, CDR1 is SGHRS and CDR2 YFSETQ. CDR3 size: 13 residues. V lost 2 bases, J lost 8 bases, and 2 bases stayed unmatched. The CDR3, as DNA: TGCGCCAGCAGCTTAGGACAGGGGGCAGGCTACACCTTC. Translation: CASSLGQGAGYTF. The full variable domain, its missing parts supplied by reference TRBV5-1 and TRBJ1-2, is KAGVTQTPRYLIKTRGQQVTLSCSPISGHRSVSWYQQTPGQGLQFLFEYFSETQRNKGNFPGRFSGRQFSNSRSEMNVSTLELGDSALYLCASSLGQGAGYTFGSGTRLTVV.

This clonotype appeared a few times. This rearrangement joins TRBV6-1 to TRBJ1-1, with D possibly TRBD1 on 6 matching bases. The CDR3 spans 15 residues. Looked up from germline, CDR1 is MNHNS and CDR2 is SASEGT. Between the trimmed V and J ends, which lost 7 bases and 2 bases, there was a span of 17 bases. CDR3 residues: CASISNRDINTEAFF. The CDR3 nucleotides are TGTGCCAGCATCTCTAATCGGGACATTAACACTGAAGCTTTCTTT.

Concerning this clonotype itself: Being one base from a much bigger clone, this may be a read error. The DNA for the CDR3 is TGTGCCAGCAGCTTCCGACAGGGGACTAATGGAAAACTGTTTTTT. Translating gives CASSFRQGTNGKLFF. The rearrangement joins TRBV9 to TRBJ1-4; the match to TRBD1 covers 8 bases. The CDR3 spans 15 residues. The germline V gene has CDR1 SGDLS and CDR2 YYNGEE.

The V call is TRBV7-3, the J call TRBJ1-6; 7 bases map to TRBD1. The germline V gene encodes CDR1 SGHTA and CDR2 FQGTGA. The CDR3 runs 12 residues. V was clipped by 5 bases and J by 8 bases; unmatched bases: 0. The DNA for the CDR3 is TGTGCCAGCAGCCAGGGGGATTCACCCCTCCACTTT. Encoded protein: CASSQGDSPLHF.

Ten or more counts support this clonotype. The rearrangement joins TRBV5-6 to TRBJ2-2; possible D gene TRBD2, 5 bases. Germline V gene data show CDR1 as SGHDT and CDR2 as YYEEEE. The CDR3 spans 15 residues. V was cut by 0 bases and J by 1 base, with 7 bases left in between. The CDR3 loop reads CASSLGGLNTGELFF. The CDR3 DNA sequence: TGTGCCAGCAGCTTGGGTGGACTGAACACCGGGGAGCTGTTTTTT.

This clonotype appeared a few times. The junction departs from the called germline gene at one end, perhaps through a read error. The chain has TRBV19 and TRBJ1-2, with TRBD1 identical over 8 bases. The CDR3 spans 12 residues. Germline-derived CDR1 and CDR2 are LNHDA and SQIVND (reference sequence). CDR3 nucleotides: TGTGCCACCGAGGACAGGGTTCATGGCTATACCTTC. This encodes CATEDRVHGYTF.

This clonotype is a singleton in its sample. The chain has TRBV29-1 and TRBJ2-5; D unclear. This CDR3 comprises 13 residues. From germline, CDR1 is SQVTM and CDR2 ANQGSEA. V was pared by 5 bases and J by 1 base, with 11 bases between. The CDR3 protein is CSVWDRAQETQYF. The CDR3 DNA reads TGCAGCGTTTGGGATAGGGCCCAAGAGACCCAGTACTTC.

As to this clonotype: In this CDR3 the conserved last residue, phenylalanine or tryptophan, is missing, so a read error is likely. This rearrangement joins TRBV15 to TRBJ2-7; D tentatively reads TRBD1 or TRBD2 (5 bases each). This CDR3 contains 14 residues. Germline V lookup: CDR1 LNHNV, CDR2 YYDKDF (reference sequence). The ends were cut back, 3 bases at V and 5 bases at J, with 14 bases in the middle. The chain's CDR3 is CATSSAGSTDEQYS. As DNA, the CDR3 is TGTGCCACCAGCAGCGCAGGGAGTACTGACGAGCAGTACTCC.

The rearrangement uses TRBV7-3 and TRBJ1-6, with TRBD1 identical over 9 bases. Germline V gives CDR1 SGHTA, CDR2 FQGTGA. This CDR3 comprises 19 residues. V gave up 2 bases and J gave up 8 bases; unmatched junction bases: 16. The CDR3 nucleotides read TGTGCCAGCAGCTTAGTGGGTGGACAGGGGATCCGAGGGCATTCACCCCTCCACTTT. Its protein product is CASSLVGGQGIRGHSPLHF.

This clonotype has at least ten counts. V usage is TRBV7-3 and J usage is TRBJ2-1; tentatively, D is TRBD1 or TRBD2 (5 bases each). Germline V gene lookup returns CDR1 SGHTA and CDR2 FQGTGA. V shed 7 bases and J shed 8 bases, with 15 bases lying between them. The CDR3 length is 13 residues. The CDR3 reads CASTPGARDEQFF. CDR3 in DNA: TGTGCCAGCACCCCCGGGGCACGAGATGAGCAGTTCTTC.

This clonotype was observed many times. This chain links TRBV20-1 with TRBJ1-2; a possible D gene is TRBD1 (6 bases). CDR3 length: 15 amino acids. Per the germline V gene, CDR1 is DFQATT and CDR2 is SNEGSKA (reference sequence). V was trimmed by 0 bases and J by 4 bases, leaving 15 bases between them. In DNA form, the CDR3 reads TGCAGTGCTAGAGATCCGGGGGCGCGTATCTATGGCTACACCTTC. This translates into CSARDPGARIYGYTF.

The V call is TRBV7-2, the J call TRBJ1-2; D perhaps matches TRBD1 (5 bases). The CDR3 is made up of 17 amino acids. Deletions cut 2 bases from V and 5 bases from J, with 21 bases between. Germline-derived CDR1 and CDR2 are SGHTA and FQGNSA. The CDR3 spells CASSLQSSHAGKYGYTF. The CDR3 coding sequence is TGTGCCAGCAGCTTACAGAGTAGTCATGCAGGGAAATATGGCTACACCTTC.

This rearrangement joins TRBV14 to TRBJ1-2; no definite D call. The germline V gene encodes CDR1 SGHDN and CDR2 FVKESK. The CDR3 covers 11 residues. Trimming shortened V by 10 bases and J by 3 bases, and 9 bases separated the two germline ends. CDR3 sequence: CAIAADYGYTF. CDR3 in DNA: TGTGCCATAGCGGCGGACTATGGCTACACCTTC.

As regards this clonotype: Being one base from a much bigger clone, this may be a read error. V and J are TRBV5-1 and TRBJ2-1, with TRBD1 identical over 8 bases. Germline CDR1 SGHRS, CDR2 YFSETQ. V lost 2 bases and J lost 12; bases outside the gene matches: 13. The CDR3 consists of 15 residues. CDR3 DNA sequence: TGCGCCAGCAGCTTCCTTCAGGGGGCGCAGGGTGGGCAGTTCTTC. It yields the protein CASSFLQGAQGGQFF.